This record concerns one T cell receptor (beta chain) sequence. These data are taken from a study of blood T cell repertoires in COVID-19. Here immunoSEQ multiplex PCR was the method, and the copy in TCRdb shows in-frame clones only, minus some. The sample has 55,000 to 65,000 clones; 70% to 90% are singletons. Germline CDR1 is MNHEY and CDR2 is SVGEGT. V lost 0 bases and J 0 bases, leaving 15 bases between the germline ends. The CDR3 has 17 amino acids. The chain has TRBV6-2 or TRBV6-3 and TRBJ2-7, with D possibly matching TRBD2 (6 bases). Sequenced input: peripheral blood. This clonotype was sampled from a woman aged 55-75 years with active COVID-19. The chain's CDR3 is CASSYSTGSAFSYEQYF. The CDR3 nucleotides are TGTGCCAGCAGTTACTCGACCGGGAGTGCATTCTCCTACGAGCAGTACTTC.